The rows below give T cell receptor beta chains drawn from one sample of a study of blood T cells in healthy people across ages. One entry per CDR3 protein results from TCRdb running MiXCR on the 5' RACE reads. The sample lists approximately 2,000,000 distinct CDR3 sequences; about two fifths were seen once. The sample was blood. Source of these receptors: a human donor in good health. CDR3s include the opening cysteine and the closing phenylalanine or tryptophan. The D gene is left open where the match is weak. The size entry is marked missing in some rows and otherwise reads once, few, many or a size class.

j_call v_call d_call clone_size cdr3_aa cdr3_nt
TRBJ1-2 TRBV20-1 NA few CSASQGYGSYGYTF TGCAGTGCTAGCCAGGGGTATGGTAGCTATGGCTACACCTTC
TRBJ2-3 TRBV12-3/TRBV12-4 NA few CASSARRYTSTDTQYF TGTGCCAGCAGTGCCCGACGGTATACTAGCACAGATACGCAGTATTTT
TRBJ1-4 TRBV6-5 NA few CASSSTGPREKLFF TGTGCCAGCAGTTCGACAGGTCCCCGCGAAAAACTGTTTTTT
TRBJ2-1 TRBV5-1 NA few CASSPRDNNEQFF TGCGCCAGCAGCCCCCGGGACAACAATGAGCAGTTCTTC
TRBJ2-7 TRBV18 TRBD1 NA CASSPNAYGQGYEQYF TGTGCCAGCTCACCTAACGCCTACGGACAGGGCTACGAGCAGTACTTC
TRBJ2-7 TRBV6-6 TRBD2 few CASSYAGDPGSYEQYF TGTGCCAGCAGTTACGCGGGGGACCCTGGGTCCTACGAGCAGTACTTC
TRBJ2-5 TRBV29-1 NA NA CSVPQVQAMGETQYF TGCAGCGTTCCCCAGGTTCAGGCCATGGGAGAGACCCAGTACTTC
TRBJ1-6 TRBV5-1 NA NA CASALGPNSPLHF TGCGCCAGCGCTCTCGGGCCCAATTCACCCCTCCACTTT
TRBJ2-5 TRBV10-3 NA NA CAISEIDSQLKETQYF TGTGCCATCAGTGAGATCGACAGTCAACTTAAAGAGACCCAGTACTTC
TRBJ1-5 TRBV7-8 TRBD1 few CASSFSQGNQPQHF TGTGCCAGCAGCTTTTCACAGGGGAATCAGCCCCAGCATTTT
TRBJ2-5 TRBV10-3 TRBD1 NA CAISNRQGSRQETQYF TGTGCCATCAGCAATCGACAGGGAAGTAGGCAAGAGACCCAGTACTTC
TRBJ1-1 TRBV2 NA few CASIGRVLGEAFF TGTGCCAGCATCGGCAGGGTCTTAGGTGAAGCTTTCTTT
TRBJ1-2 TRBV15 NA NA CATSRRTGTYGYTF TGTGCCACCAGCAGAAGGACGGGCACCTATGGCTACACCTTC
TRBJ2-7 TRBV20-1 TRBD1 NA CSARDPGTGEKGEQYF TGCAGTGCTAGAGACCCCGGGACAGGGGAGAAGGGCGAGCAGTACTTC
TRBJ2-1 TRBV11-2 NA NA CASSLGKGGFYNEQFF TGTGCCAGCAGCTTAGGGAAAGGGGGATTCTACAATGAGCAGTTCTTC
TRBJ2-4 TRBV5-1 TRBD2 NA CASSSSGGADEQYF TGCGCCAGCAGCTCTAGCGGGGGGGCGGACGAACAGTACTTC
TRBJ2-3 TRBV4-3 TRBD2 few CASSQVLAGGGDTQYF TGCGCCAGCAGCCAAGTACTAGCGGGGGGCGGGGATACGCAGTATTTT
TRBJ2-3 TRBV7-2 NA NA CASSLISGTDTQYF TGTGCCAGCAGCTTAATTAGTGGGACAGATACGCAGTATTTT
TRBJ2-5 TRBV29-1 NA many CSVDPSQETQYF TGCAGCGTTGATCCTAGCCAAGAGACCCAGTACTTC
TRBJ1-1 TRBV5-1 NA NA CASSPQVGTEAFF TGCGCCAGCAGCCCCCAGGTTGGCACTGAAGCTTTCTTT
TRBJ2-1 TRBV7-2 NA NA CASSLKAAYNEQFF TGTGCCAGCAGCCTAAAGGCAGCTTACAATGAGCAGTTCTTC
TRBJ2-1 TRBV7-9 NA few CASSSTPRQSSYNEQFF TGTGCCAGCAGCTCTACCCCCCGACAGAGCTCCTACAATGAGCAGTTCTTC
TRBJ2-7 TRBV7-2 NA NA CASSLFTPARSPYEQYF TGTGCCAGCAGCTTATTTACACCAGCGAGGAGCCCTTACGAGCAGTACTTC
TRBJ2-3 TRBV7-2 NA few CASSIREGTQYF TGTGCCAGCAGCATCAGGGAAGGTACGCAGTATTTT
TRBJ2-5 TRBV6-6 NA few CASTTGFGKTQYF TGTGCCAGCACCACAGGTTTCGGGAAGACCCAGTACTTC
TRBJ1-5 TRBV24-1 NA NA CATSDGRRGSEPQHF TGTGCCACCAGTGATGGCAGGAGAGGGTCGGAGCCCCAGCATTTT
TRBJ2-3 TRBV6-5 TRBD1 NA CASSYSNRGTDTQYF TGTGCCAGCAGTTACTCGAACAGGGGGACAGATACGCAGTATTTT
TRBJ1-2 TRBV11-1 TRBD1 NA CASSFGSDRGRTGYTF TGTGCCAGCAGCTTTGGTTCGGACAGGGGGCGAACTGGCTACACCTTC
TRBJ2-5 TRBV6-6 NA NA CASSRDHMETQYF TGTGCCAGCAGCCGTGATCATATGGAGACCCAGTACTTC
TRBJ1-2 TRBV20-1 TRBD1 NA CSANGDRVYGYTF TGCAGTGCTAATGGGGACAGGGTCTATGGCTACACCTTC
TRBJ2-2 TRBV7-3 NA NA CASSPTGLENTGELFF TGTGCCAGCAGCCCGACGGGACTCGAGAACACCGGGGAGCTGTTTTTT
TRBJ2-7 TRBV20-1 NA NA CSANHPLGSHERYF TGCAGTGCTAACCATCCACTGGGGTCCCACGAGCGGTACTTC
TRBJ2-5 TRBV7-9 TRBD1 few CASSLWSWDRGGKTQYF TGTGCCAGCAGCTTATGGTCCTGGGACAGGGGAGGAAAGACCCAGTACTTC
TRBJ2-7 TRBV15 TRBD1 NA CATSRHRTGPSYEQYF TGTGCCACCAGCAGACACCGGACAGGACCTTCCTACGAGCAGTACTTC
TRBJ1-2 TRBV9 TRBD1 NA CASSPRTGPPNYGYTF TGTGCCAGCAGCCCTCGGACAGGGCCGCCTAACTATGGCTACACCTTC
TRBJ2-7 TRBV20-1 NA few CSARAHAVSGNEQYF TGCAGTGCTAGAGCCCACGCGGTATCTGGGAACGAGCAGTACTTC
TRBJ2-5 TRBV5-5 TRBD2 NA CASSFGSGGRQETQYF TGTGCCAGCAGCTTTGGCAGCGGGGGGAGGCAAGAGACCCAGTACTTC
TRBJ2-7 TRBV28 NA NA CASGRPEGSYEQYF TGTGCCAGCGGACGTCCTGAGGGTTCCTACGAGCAGTACTTC
TRBJ2-5 TRBV11-2 TRBD1 NA CVSTPWTGAQETQYF TGTGTCAGCACTCCCTGGACAGGAGCCCAAGAGACCCAGTACTTC
TRBJ2-5 TRBV3-1 TRBD2 NA CASSQFPSGAPQETQYF TGTGCCAGCAGCCAATTTCCTAGCGGGGCCCCACAAGAGACCCAGTACTTC
TRBJ1-1 TRBV2 NA NA CASSAVGGNAEAFF TGTGCCAGCAGCGCTGTTGGGGGCAACGCTGAAGCTTTCTTT
TRBJ2-3 TRBV6-5 NA once CASRSLRGAGDTQYF TGTGCCAGCCGAAGTTTGAGGGGGGCGGGGGATACGCAGTATTTT
TRBJ2-3 TRBV6-5 NA NA CASSPTHPTDTQYF TGTGCCAGCAGTCCGACTCATCCCACAGATACGCAGTATTTT
TRBJ1-1 TRBV20-1 NA NA CSARVGNTEAFF TGCAGTGCTAGAGTAGGGAACACTGAAGCTTTCTTT
TRBJ1-4 TRBV20-1 NA few CSAEEIGGTEKLFF TGCAGTGCTGAAGAGATTGGGGGAACTGAAAAACTGTTTTTT
TRBJ1-5 TRBV2 NA NA CASSGGGAGRNQPQHF TGTGCCAGCAGTGGAGGAGGGGCCGGGAGGAATCAGCCCCAGCATTTT
TRBJ2-1 TRBV6-2/TRBV6-3 NA NA CASSYSLLLPFGNEQFF TGTGCCAGCAGTTACTCCCTCCTATTGCCATTTGGGAATGAGCAGTTCTTC
TRBJ1-5 TRBV21-1 NA NA CASSAVSGRSNQPQHF TGTGCCAGCAGCGCAGTCTCGGGTCGAAGTAATCAGCCCCAGCATTTT
TRBJ1-2 TRBV5-6 TRBD1 NA CASRPTGGASGYTF TGTGCCAGCAGACCAACAGGGGGCGCGAGTGGCTACACCTTC
TRBJ2-3 TRBV6-6 NA NA CASSSAGKAQYF TGTGCCAGCAGTTCGGCAGGGAAAGCGCAGTATTTT
TRBJ2-7 TRBV6-2/TRBV6-3 TRBD1 NA CASLAGGDYEQYF TGTGCCAGCCTCGCAGGGGGCGACTACGAGCAGTACTTC
TRBJ2-1 TRBV4-2 TRBD1 few CASSRLSRGTGNNEQFF TGTGCCAGCAGCCGTCTATCCCGCGGGACAGGGAACAATGAGCAGTTCTTC
TRBJ2-7 TRBV7-2 NA few CASSLDADSSYEQYF TGTGCCAGCAGCTTAGACGCCGACAGCTCCTACGAGCAGTACTTC